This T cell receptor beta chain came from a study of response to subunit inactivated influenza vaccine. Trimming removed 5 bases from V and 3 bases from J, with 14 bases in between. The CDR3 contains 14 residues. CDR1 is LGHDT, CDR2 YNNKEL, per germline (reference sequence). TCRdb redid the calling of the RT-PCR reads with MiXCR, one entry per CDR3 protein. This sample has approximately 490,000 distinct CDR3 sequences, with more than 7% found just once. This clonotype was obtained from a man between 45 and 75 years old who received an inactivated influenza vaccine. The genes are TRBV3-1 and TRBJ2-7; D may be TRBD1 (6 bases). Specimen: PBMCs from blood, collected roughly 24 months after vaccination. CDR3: CASSSTIRGYEQYF. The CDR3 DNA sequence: TGTGCCAGCAGCAGTACCATCAGGGGCTACGAGCAGTACTTC.